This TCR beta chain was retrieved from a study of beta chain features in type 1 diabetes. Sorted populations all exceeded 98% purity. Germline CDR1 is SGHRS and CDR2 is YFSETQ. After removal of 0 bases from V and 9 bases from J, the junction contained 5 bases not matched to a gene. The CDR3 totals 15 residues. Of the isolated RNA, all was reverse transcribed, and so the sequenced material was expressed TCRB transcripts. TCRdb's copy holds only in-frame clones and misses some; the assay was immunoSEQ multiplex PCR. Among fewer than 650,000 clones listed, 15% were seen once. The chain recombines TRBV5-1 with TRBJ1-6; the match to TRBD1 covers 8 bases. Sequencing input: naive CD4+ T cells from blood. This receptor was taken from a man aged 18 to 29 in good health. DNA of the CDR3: TGCGCCAGCAGCTTGGGGGGACAGGACCGTTCACCCCTCCACTTT. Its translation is CASSLGGQDRSPLHF. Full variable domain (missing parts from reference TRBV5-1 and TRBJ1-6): KAGVTQTPRYLIKTRGQQVTLSCSPISGHRSVSWYQQTPGQGLQFLFEYFSETQRNKGNFPGRFSGRQFSNSRSEMNVSTLELGDSALYLCASSLGGQDRSPLHFGNGTRLTVT.